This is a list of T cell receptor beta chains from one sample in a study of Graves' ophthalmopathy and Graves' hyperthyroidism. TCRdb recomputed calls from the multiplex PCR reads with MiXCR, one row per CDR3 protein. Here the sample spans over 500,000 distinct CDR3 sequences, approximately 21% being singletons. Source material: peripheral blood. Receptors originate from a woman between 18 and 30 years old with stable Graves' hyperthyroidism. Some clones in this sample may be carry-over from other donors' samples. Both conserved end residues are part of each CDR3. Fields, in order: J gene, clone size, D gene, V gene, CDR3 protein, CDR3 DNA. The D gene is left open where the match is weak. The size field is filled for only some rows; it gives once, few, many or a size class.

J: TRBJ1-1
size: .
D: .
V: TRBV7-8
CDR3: CASSLGPGRGEAFF
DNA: TGTGCCAGCAGCTTAGGGCCAGGGCGGGGTGAAGCTTTCTTT

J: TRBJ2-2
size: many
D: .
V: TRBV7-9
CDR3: CASSPRGAGELFF
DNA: TGTGCCAGCAGCCCCAGGGGGGCCGGGGAGCTGTTTTTT

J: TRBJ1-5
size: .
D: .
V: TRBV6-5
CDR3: CASSYDRQPQHF
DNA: TGTGCCAGCAGTTATGACCGGCAGCCCCAGCATTTT

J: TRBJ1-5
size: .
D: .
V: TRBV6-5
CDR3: CASSSVQPQHF
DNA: TGTGCCAGCAGTTCGGTCCAGCCCCAGCATTTT

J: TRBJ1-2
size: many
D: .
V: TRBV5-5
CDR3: CASSLERRVDGYTF
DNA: TGTGCCAGCAGCTTGGAAAGGAGGGTGGATGGCTACACCTTC

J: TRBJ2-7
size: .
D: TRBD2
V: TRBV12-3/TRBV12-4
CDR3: CASIGLAGPYEQYF
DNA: TGTGCCAGCATTGGGCTAGCGGGACCCTACGAGCAGTACTTC

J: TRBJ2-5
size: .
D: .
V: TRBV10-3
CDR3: CAISGGSPGETQYF
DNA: TGTGCCATCAGTGGGGGGTCACCGGGAGAGACCCAGTACTTC

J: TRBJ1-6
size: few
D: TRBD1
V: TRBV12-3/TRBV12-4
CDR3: CASSLDSWTGYNSPLHF
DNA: TGTGCCAGCAGTTTAGACAGTTGGACAGGTTATAATTCACCCCTCCACTTT

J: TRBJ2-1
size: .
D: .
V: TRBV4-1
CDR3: CASSHVGRGYEQFF
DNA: TGCGCCAGCAGCCACGTGGGGCGGGGATATGAGCAGTTCTTC

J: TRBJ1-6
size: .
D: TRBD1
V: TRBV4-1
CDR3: CASTRDRFNSPLHF
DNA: TGCGCCAGCACCCGGGACAGATTTAATTCACCCCTCCACTTT

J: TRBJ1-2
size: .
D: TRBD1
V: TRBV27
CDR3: CASSARGRSYGYTF
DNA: TGTGCCAGCAGTGCCAGGGGGCGAAGCTATGGCTACACCTTC

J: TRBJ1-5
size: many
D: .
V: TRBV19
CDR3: CASSPGLYQPQHF
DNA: TGTGCCAGTAGTCCGGGACTCTATCAGCCCCAGCATTTT

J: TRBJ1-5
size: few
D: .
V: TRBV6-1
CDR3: CAISSWDGCSKPQHF
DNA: TGTGCCATCTCCTCGTGGGACGGGTGTAGTAAGCCCCAGCATTTT